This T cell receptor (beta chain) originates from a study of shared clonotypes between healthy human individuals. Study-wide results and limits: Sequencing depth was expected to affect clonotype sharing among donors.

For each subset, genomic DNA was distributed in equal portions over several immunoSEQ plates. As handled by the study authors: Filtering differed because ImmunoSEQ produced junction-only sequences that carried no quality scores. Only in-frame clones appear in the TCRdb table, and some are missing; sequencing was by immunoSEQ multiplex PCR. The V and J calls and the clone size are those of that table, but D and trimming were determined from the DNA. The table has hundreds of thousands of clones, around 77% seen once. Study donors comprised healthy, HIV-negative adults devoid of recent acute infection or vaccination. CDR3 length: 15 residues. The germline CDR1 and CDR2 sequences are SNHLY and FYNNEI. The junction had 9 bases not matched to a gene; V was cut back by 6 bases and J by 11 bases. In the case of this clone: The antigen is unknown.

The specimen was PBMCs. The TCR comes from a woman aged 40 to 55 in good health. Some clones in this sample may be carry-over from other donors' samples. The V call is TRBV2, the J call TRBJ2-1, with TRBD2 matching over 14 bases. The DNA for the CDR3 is TGTGCCAGCAGGGAGGGACTAGCGGGAGACCGTAAGCAGTTCTTC. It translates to CASREGLAGDRKQFF.